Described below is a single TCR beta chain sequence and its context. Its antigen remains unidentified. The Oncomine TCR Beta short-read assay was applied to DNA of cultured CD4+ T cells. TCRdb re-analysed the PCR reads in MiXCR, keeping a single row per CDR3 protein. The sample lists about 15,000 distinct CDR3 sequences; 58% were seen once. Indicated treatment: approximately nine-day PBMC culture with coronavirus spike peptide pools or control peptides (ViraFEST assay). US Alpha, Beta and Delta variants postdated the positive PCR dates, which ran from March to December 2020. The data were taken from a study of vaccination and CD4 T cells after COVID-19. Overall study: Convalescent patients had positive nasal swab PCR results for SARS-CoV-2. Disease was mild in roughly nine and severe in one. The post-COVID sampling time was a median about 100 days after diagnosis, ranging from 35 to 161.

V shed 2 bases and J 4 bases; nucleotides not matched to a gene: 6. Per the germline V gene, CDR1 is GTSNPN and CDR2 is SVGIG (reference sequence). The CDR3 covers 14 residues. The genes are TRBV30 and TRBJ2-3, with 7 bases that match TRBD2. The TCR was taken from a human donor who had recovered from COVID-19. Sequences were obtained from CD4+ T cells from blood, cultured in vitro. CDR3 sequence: CAWSPQTSPDTQYF. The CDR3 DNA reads TGTGCCTGGAGTCCCCAGACTAGCCCAGATACGCAGTATTTT.